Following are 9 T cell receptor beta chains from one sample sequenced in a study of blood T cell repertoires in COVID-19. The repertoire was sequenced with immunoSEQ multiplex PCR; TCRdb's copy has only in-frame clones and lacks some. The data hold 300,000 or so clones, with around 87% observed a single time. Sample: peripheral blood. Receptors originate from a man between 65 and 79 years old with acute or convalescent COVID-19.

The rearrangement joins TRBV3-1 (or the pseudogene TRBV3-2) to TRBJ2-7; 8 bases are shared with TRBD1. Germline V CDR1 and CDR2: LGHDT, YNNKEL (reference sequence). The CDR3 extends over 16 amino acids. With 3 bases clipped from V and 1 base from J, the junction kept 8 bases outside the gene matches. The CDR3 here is CASSQAHRGRSYEQYF. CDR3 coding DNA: TGTGCCAGCAGCCAGGCCCACAGGGGGAGATCCTACGAGCAGTACTTC.

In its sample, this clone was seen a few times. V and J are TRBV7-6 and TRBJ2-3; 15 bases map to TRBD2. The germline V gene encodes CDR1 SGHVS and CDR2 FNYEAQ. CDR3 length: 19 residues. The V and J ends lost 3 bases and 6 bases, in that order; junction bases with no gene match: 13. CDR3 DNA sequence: TGTGCCAGCAGCTTTCGGGAAGGACTAGCGGGGGGGCCGACGGATACGCAGTATTTT. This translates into CASSFREGLAGGPTDTQYF.

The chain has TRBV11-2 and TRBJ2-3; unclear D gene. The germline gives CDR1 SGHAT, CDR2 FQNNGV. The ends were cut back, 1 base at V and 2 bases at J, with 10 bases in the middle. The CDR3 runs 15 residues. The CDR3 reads CASSLVGQATDTQYF. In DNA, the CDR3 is TGTGCCAGCAGCTTAGTAGGCCAGGCCACAGATACGCAGTATTTT.

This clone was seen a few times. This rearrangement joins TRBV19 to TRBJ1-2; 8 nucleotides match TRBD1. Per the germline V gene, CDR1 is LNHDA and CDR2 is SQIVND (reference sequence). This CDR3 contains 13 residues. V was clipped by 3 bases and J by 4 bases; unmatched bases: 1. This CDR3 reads CASSMGQVYGYTF. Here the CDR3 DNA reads TGTGCCAGTAGTATGGGACAGGTCTATGGCTACACCTTC.

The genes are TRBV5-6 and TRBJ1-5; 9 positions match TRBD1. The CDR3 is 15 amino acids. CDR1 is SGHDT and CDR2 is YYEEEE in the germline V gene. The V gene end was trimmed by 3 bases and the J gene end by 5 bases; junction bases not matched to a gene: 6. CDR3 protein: CASSWAGQGHQPQHF. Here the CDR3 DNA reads TGTGCCAGCAGCTGGGCGGGACAGGGCCATCAGCCCCAGCATTTT.

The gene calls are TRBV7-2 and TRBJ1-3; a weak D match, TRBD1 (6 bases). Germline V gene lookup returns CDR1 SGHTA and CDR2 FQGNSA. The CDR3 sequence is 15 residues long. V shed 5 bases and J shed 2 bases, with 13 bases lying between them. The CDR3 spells CASSPHRATGNTIYF. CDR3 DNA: TGTGCCAGCAGCCCTCACAGGGCTACTGGAAACACCATATATTTT.

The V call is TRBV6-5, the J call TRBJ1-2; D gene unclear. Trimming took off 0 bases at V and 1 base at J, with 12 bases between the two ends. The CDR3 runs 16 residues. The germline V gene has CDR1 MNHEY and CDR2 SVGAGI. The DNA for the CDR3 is TGTGCCAGCAGTTACTCGATAAACAGATTTAACTATGGCTACACCTTC. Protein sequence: CASSYSINRFNYGYTF.

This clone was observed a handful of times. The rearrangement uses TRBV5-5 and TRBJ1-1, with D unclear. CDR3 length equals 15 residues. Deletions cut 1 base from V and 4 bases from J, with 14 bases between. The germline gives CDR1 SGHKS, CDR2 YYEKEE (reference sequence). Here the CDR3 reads CASSLRVGVFTEAFF. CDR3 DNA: TGTGCCAGCAGCTTGAGGGTCGGGGTTTTCACTGAAGCTTTCTTT.

The CDR3 nucleotides are TGTGCCAGCACCTCAGGTCCCGGGGTCAATGAGCAGTTCTTC. Amino acid sequence: CASTSGPGVNEQFF. This chain connects TRBV11-2 to TRBJ2-1, with D perhaps TRBD2 (5 bases). The CDR3 consists of 14 residues. V lost 7 bases and J lost 6, with 16 bases in between. Looked up from germline, CDR1 is SGHAT and CDR2 is FQNNGV.